This T cell receptor (beta chain) was identified in a study of blood T cell repertoires in COVID-19. Sequencing was performed with immunoSEQ multiplex PCR; in TCRdb, only in-frame clones are kept and a portion is missing. The sample yields nearly 350,000 clones, approximately 89% seen once. The V gene lost 3 bases and the J gene lost 5 bases, with 11 bases spanning the gap. The length of the CDR3 is 14 residues. Germline V gene lookup returns CDR1 MNHEY and CDR2 SMNVEV (reference sequence). The source material was peripheral blood. The receptor was isolated from a woman between 18 and 29 years old who had recovered from COVID-19. The chain recombines TRBV27 with TRBJ1-5, with D perhaps matching TRBD1 (6 bases). Here the CDR3 reads CASSFIRGDQPQHF. In DNA form, the CDR3 reads TGTGCCAGCAGTTTCATCAGGGGAGATCAGCCCCAGCATTTT.